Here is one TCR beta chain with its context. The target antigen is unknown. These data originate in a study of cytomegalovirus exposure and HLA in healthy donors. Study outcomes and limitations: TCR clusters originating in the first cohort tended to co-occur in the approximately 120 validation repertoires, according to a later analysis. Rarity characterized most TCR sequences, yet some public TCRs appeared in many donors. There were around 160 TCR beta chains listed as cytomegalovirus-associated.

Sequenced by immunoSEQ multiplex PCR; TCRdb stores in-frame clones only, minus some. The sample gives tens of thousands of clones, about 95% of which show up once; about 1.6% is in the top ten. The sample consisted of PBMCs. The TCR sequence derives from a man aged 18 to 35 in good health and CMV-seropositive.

The CDR3 here is CASSFGQGVNNEQFF. The CDR3 DNA follows: TGCGCCAGCAGCTTTGGACAGGGGGTCAACAATGAGCAGTTCTTC. The V gene is TRBV5-1, the J gene TRBJ2-1, with 10 bases aligning to TRBD1. The V gene end was trimmed by 2 bases and the J gene end by 5 bases; junction bases not matched to a gene: 4. This CDR3 is 15 amino acids long. The germline V gene encodes CDR1 SGHRS and CDR2 YFSETQ.